The sequence of this TCR beta chain was determined in a study of CD8 T cells in ankylosing spondylitis. Study-wide findings and caveats: Ankylosing spondylitis blood appeared to carry a characteristic TCR beta motif of several highly homologous variants.

Regarding this clonotype: The antigen is undetermined.

As the method for making TCR beta libraries, quantitative 5'-RACE with molecular barcodes was used. TCRdb re-analysed the 5' RACE reads in MiXCR, keeping a single row per CDR3 protein. The data show 200,000 or so distinct CDR3 sequences, with roughly 20% seen just once and roughly 4.5% held by the top ten. V shed 6 bases, J shed 7 bases, and the junction held 5 bases outside the gene matches. This CDR3 spans 13 amino acids. Input material: blood, either unsorted or a sorted T cell fraction (not recorded which). V usage is TRBV12-3 or TRBV12-4 and J usage is TRBJ1-1; 10 bases agree with TRBD1. The clonotype was recovered from a male donor aged 10-30 years with ankylosing spondylitis or in good health (not recorded which). The CDR3 sequence is CASSRDRGFEAFF. CDR3 sequence (DNA): TGTGCCAGCAGCAGGGACAGGGGATTTGAAGCTTTCTTT.